One and the same sample provided the 25 T cell receptor beta chains below, sequenced in a study of prognosis after radiotherapy for stage I lung cancer. Genomic DNA provided the template from which TCR beta CDR3 was amplified by two-round multiplex PCR. Specific primers for each TRBV and TRBJ gene were what first-round PCR used. TCRdb re-derived calls from the multiplex PCR reads in MiXCR, one entry per CDR3 protein. The sample holds approximately 30,000 distinct CDR3 sequences, around 30% seen once. The source material was PBMCs, sampled before or after stereotactic body radiation therapy (not recorded which). These receptors were collected from a donor of 50 years or more with non-small cell lung cancer.

Turning to this clonotype: One junction end disagrees with the germline gene, perhaps due to a read error. The genes are TRBV7-2 and TRBJ2-2; 11 bases fit TRBD2. CDR3 size: 19 residues. CDR1 is SGHTA and CDR2 is FQGNSA in the germline V gene. For the CDR3, the DNA is TGTGCCAGCAGCTTAGGGATTCGGGTAGCGGGAGGGCCCAGAGGGGAGCTGTTGTTT. It codes for CASSLGIRVAGGPRGELLF.

The table lists this clonotype with many counts. J is TRBJ2-7 and V is TRBV7-9, with 8 bases lining up with TRBD1. The CDR3 has 15 amino acids. V gave up 1 base and J gave up 3 bases; unmatched junction bases: 5. CDR1 and CDR2 (germline): SEHNR, FQNEAQ (reference sequence). For the CDR3, the DNA is TGTGCCAGCAGCTTAGGCAGGGGGCAGGTCTACGAGCAGTACTTC. It specifies CASSLGRGQVYEQYF.

This clonotype was seen many times. The rearrangement joins TRBV15 to TRBJ2-7, with D hard to call. The V gene's germline CDR1 is LNHNV and CDR2 YYDKDF (reference sequence). V dropped 1 base and J dropped 1 base, with 14 bases sitting between them. This CDR3 spans 16 amino acids. In DNA form, the CDR3 reads TGTGCCACCAGCAGAGGGGTGGGTGAAGGGTCCTACGAGCAGTACTTC. Translation: CATSRGVGEGSYEQYF.

This clonotype appeared many times. This could be a read error, since a much larger clone is one nucleotide away. This chain connects TRBV27 to TRBJ1-6; possibly TRBD1 for D (6 bases). Germline loops: CDR1 MNHEY, CDR2 SMNVEV (reference sequence). V was shortened by 3 bases and J by 9 bases, with 12 bases between the two germline ends. This CDR3 contains 14 residues. As DNA, the CDR3 is TGTGCCAGCAGTTTCGGGGGGCATAGTTCACCCCTCCACTTT. This sequence encodes CASSFGGHSSPLHF.

This clonotype showed up many times. V gene TRBV24-1 combines with J gene TRBJ2-5, with unresolved D. The V end lost 4 bases, the J end lost 3 bases, and 11 bases lay between the germline ends. The CDR3 runs to 14 residues. The germline V gene has CDR1 KGHDR and CDR2 SFDVKD. CDR3 DNA sequence: TGTGCCACCAGTGACGCCCTTTATGAAGAGACCCAGTACTTC. It translates to CATSDALYEETQYF.

This clonotype has only a few counts. The rearrangement links TRBV20-1 to TRBJ2-7, with 8 bases lining up with TRBD1. CDR1 is DFQATT, CDR2 SNEGSKA, per germline (reference sequence). V lost 3 bases, J lost 5 bases, and 9 bases stayed unmatched. This CDR3 comprises 14 residues. CDR3 sequence: CSASRTGTLDEQYF. In DNA form, the CDR3 reads TGCAGTGCTAGCAGGACAGGGACTCTGGACGAGCAGTACTTC.

About this clonotype itself: A far larger clone lies a single base away; this is likely a read error. As DNA, the CDR3 is TGTGCCAGCCGACAGGGCTGCAATCAGCCCCAGCATTTT. The encoded protein is CASRQGCNQPQHF. The chain links TRBV6-2 or TRBV6-3 to TRBJ1-5; 7 nucleotides match TRBD1. V was pared by 8 bases and J by 2 bases, with 3 bases of the junction left unmatched. The CDR3 length is 13 residues. Germline V gives CDR1 MNHEY, CDR2 SVGEGT.

This clonotype has only a few counts. This rearrangement joins TRBV20-1 to TRBJ2-6, with D tentatively TRBD1 (6 bases). V was pared by 3 bases and J by 1 base, with 16 bases between. Germline values: CDR1 DFQATT, CDR2 SNEGSKA (reference sequence). The CDR3 has 17 residues. In DNA form, the CDR3 reads TGCAGTGCTAGGATTCAGGGGCAAAATTCTGGGGCCAACGTCCTGACTTTC. Translated: CSARIQGQNSGANVLTF.

There are many counts of this clonotype. V usage is TRBV5-1 and J usage is TRBJ2-5, with a possible D match to TRBD1 (5 bases). V was trimmed by 2 bases and J by 4 bases, leaving 12 bases between them. CDR3 length: 14 residues. Germline CDR1 SGHRS, CDR2 YFSETQ. CDR3 region: CASSFEQGRETQYF. DNA of the CDR3: TGCGCCAGCAGCTTTGAGCAGGGAAGAGAGACCCAGTACTTC.

For this clonotype: It differs at one base from a far larger clone, so likely a read error. The chain recombines TRBV5-1 with TRBJ2-5, with TRBD1 matching over 7 bases. Germline V gene sequence: CDR1 SGHRS, CDR2 YFSETQ. The CDR3 has 16 amino acids. DNA of the CDR3: TGCGCCAGCAGCTCCAACCCACAACGACAGGGACGCGAGAAGTTCTTC. Protein sequence: CASSSNPQRQGREKFF.

This clonotype was observed many times. The chain employs TRBV28 and TRBJ1-1, with D hard to call. The germline gives CDR1 MDHEN, CDR2 SYDVKM. Trimming cost V 3 bases and J 0 bases, with 8 bases left between them. CDR3 length: 14 amino acids. Here the CDR3 reads CASSFGGMNTEAFF. The CDR3 DNA follows: TGTGCCAGCAGTTTTGGAGGGATGAACACTGAAGCTTTCTTT.

The rearrangement joins TRBV5-4 to TRBJ1-2, with 7 bases fitting TRBD1. This CDR3 comprises 14 residues. CDR1 SGHNT and CDR2 YYREEE come from the germline V gene (reference sequence). V lost 5 bases to trimming and J lost 6 bases; unmatched junction nucleotides: 10. CDR3 in DNA: TGTGCCAGCAGGATGCAGGGGGTTGGCCATGGCTACACCTTC. Translated, it gives CASRMQGVGHGYTF. Using reference TRBV5-4 and TRBJ1-2 for the parts outside the CDR3, the full variable domain is ETGVTQSPTHLIKTRGQQVTLRCSSQSGHNTVSWYQQALGQGPQFIFQYYREEENGRGNFPPRFSGLQFPNYSSELNVNALELDDSALYLCASRMQGVGHGYTFGSGTRLTVV.

Many counts were recorded for this clonotype. The chain couples TRBV25-1 to TRBJ1-1; 8 nucleotides agree with TRBD1. The germline gives CDR1 MGHDK, CDR2 SYGVNS. The ends lost 5 bases at V and 6 bases at J; junction bases unmatched: 8. The CDR3 length is 14 residues. The CDR3, as DNA: TGTGCCAGCAGTCTAAGACAGGGGTCGGCTGAAGCTTTCTTT. This codes for CASSLRQGSAEAFF. Combining the CDR3 with reference TRBV25-1 and TRBJ1-1 gives the whole variable domain EADIYQTPRYLVIGTGKKITLECSQTMGHDKMYWYQQDPGMELHLIHYSYGVNSTEKGDLSSESTVSRIRTEHFPLTLESARPSHTSQYLCASSLRQGSAEAFFGQGTRLTVV.

This clonotype was detected many times. V is TRBV7-2 and J is TRBJ2-2; 10 nucleotides match TRBD2. CDR3 length: 16 amino acids. Trimming at V came to 5 bases and at J to 4 bases, leaving 7 bases not matched to a gene. Germline CDR1 is SGHTA and CDR2 is FQGNSA. The CDR3: CASSTRTSGFTGELFF. In nucleotides, the CDR3 is TGTGCCAGCAGCACCCGGACTAGCGGATTCACCGGGGAGCTGTTTTTT.

This clonotype was observed many times. This sequence joins TRBV11-2 and TRBJ2-7; no clear D. Germline CDR1 and CDR2: SGHAT and FQNNGV. The CDR3 has 12 amino acids. The V gene lost 5 bases and the J gene lost 4 bases, with 9 bases spanning the gap. The CDR3: CASSPESYEQYF. CDR3 DNA sequence: TGTGCCAGCAGCCCGGAATCTTACGAGCAGTACTTC.

The chain is built from TRBV7-9 and TRBJ1-1, with D hard to call. Germline values: CDR1 SEHNR, CDR2 FQNEAQ (reference sequence). The CDR3 is made up of 13 amino acids. The CDR3 spells CTISFEMNTEAFF. CDR3 DNA sequence: TGTACCATCAGCTTCGAAATGAACACTGAAGCTTTCTTT.

This clonotype came up a few times. A far bigger clonotype differs at one base, so this is likely a read error. The genes are TRBV12-3 or TRBV12-4 and TRBJ2-4; D ambiguous. The CDR3 runs 11 residues. The CDR3 DNA follows: TGTGCCAGCAGTTTTAGGCATGAGCATTTCTTC. Protein product: CASSFRHEHFF.

This clonotype was seen ten or more times. The rearrangement links TRBV24-1 to TRBJ1-2; no definite D call. Per germline, CDR1 KGHDR and CDR2 SFDVKD. CDR3 size: 12 residues. V was clipped by 2 bases and J by 3 bases, with 3 bases between them. For the CDR3, the DNA is TGTGCCACCAGTGATTACGACTATGGCTACACCTTC. It is translated as CATSDYDYGYTF.

This clonotype was seen a few times. This may come from a read error, since a much larger clone is one base off. V usage is TRBV6-1 and J usage is TRBJ1-5; D unclear. This CDR3 is built from 12 residues. Germline V gene sequence: CDR1 MNHNS, CDR2 SASEGT. CDR3 nucleotide sequence: TGTGCCATCCGGTCCGTAAACCAGCCCAAGCATTTT. This translates into CAIRSVNQPKHF.

In regard to this clonotype: A far larger clone is just one base off, so this is likely a read error. The chain carries TRBV6-4 and TRBJ2-1; no reliable D call. This CDR3 is 12 amino acids long. V was clipped by 7 bases and J by 1 base, with 5 bases between them. Germline CDR1 reads MRHNA; CDR2 reads SNTAGT. The CDR3 protein is CASIASYNEQFF. The CDR3 DNA sequence: TGTGCCAGCATCGCATCCTACAATGAGCAGTTCTTC.

Comments on this clonotype: A far larger clone is just one base off, so this is likely a read error. The rearrangement joins TRBV6-4 to TRBJ1-1; no definite D call. This CDR3 is built from 13 residues. Germline V gene lookup returns CDR1 MRHNA and CDR2 SNTAGT. In nucleotides, the CDR3 is TGTGCCAGCAGTGAACGGATGAACACTGAAGATTTCTTT. Translating it yields CASSERMNTEDFF.

This clonotype was counted at least ten times. This sequence joins TRBV3-1 and TRBJ1-2; no clear D gene. The V and J ends lost 1 base and 7 bases respectively, with 16 bases between them. Per germline, CDR1 LGHDT and CDR2 YNNKEL (reference sequence). The CDR3 loop spans 15 amino acids. The CDR3 protein is CASSQVSARESGYTF. CDR3 nucleotides: TGTGCCAGCAGCCAAGTGTCAGCCCGAGAGAGTGGCTACACCTTC.

This clonotype was counted at least ten times. This chain connects TRBV19 to TRBJ2-1, with a tentative D call TRBD2 (5 bases). V dropped 10 bases and J dropped 3 bases, with 10 bases sitting between them. Germline values: CDR1 LNHDA, CDR2 SQIVND (reference sequence). The CDR3 has 12 residues. CDR3 bases: TGTGCCAATCCGGCGGGCTACAATGAGCAGTTCTTC. Translated, it gives CANPAGYNEQFF.

This clonotype was counted at least ten times. CDR3 region: CASSPLGQGNLFEQYF. CDR3 nucleotide sequence: TGTGCCAGCAGTCCCCTGGGACAGGGGAATTTGTTCGAGCAGTACTTC. The rearrangement uses TRBV12-3 or TRBV12-4 and TRBJ2-7; TRBD1 aligns across 10 bases. The CDR3 is 16 amino acids. With 5 bases clipped from V and 6 bases from J, the junction kept 13 bases outside the gene matches.

The J gene is TRBJ1-1, the V gene TRBV28, with D maybe TRBD1 (6 bases). CDR3 size: 11 residues. Trimming removed 5 bases from V and 10 bases from J, with 11 bases in between. CDR1 is MDHEN and CDR2 is SYDVKM in the germline V gene. CDR3 sequence (DNA): TGTGCCAGCAGTGTCACCAGGGGAGCTTTCTTT. Translation: CASSVTRGAFF.